Detailed here is one TCR beta chain. Its antigen is still unknown. These data are taken from a study of long-term antiretroviral therapy in people with HIV. Study-level findings and limits: Repertoire composition at all time points was dominated by clones that had expanded before ART.

The CDR3 has 17 amino acids. The germline V gene has CDR1 SGHVS and CDR2 FQNEAQ. The V and J ends lost 5 bases and 7 bases respectively, with 21 bases between them. Survey-level immunoSEQ v3.0 assays were run. The protocol was immunoSEQ multiplex PCR, while the TCRdb copy is restricted to in-frame clones and leaves out a portion. Of 20,000 or so clones detected, about 85% appear once; the ten largest clones hold 3% to 4%. The receptor was derived from a woman between 50 and 59 years old with HIV. The gene calls are TRBV7-8 and TRBJ1-6, with a tentative D call TRBD1 (6 bases). The sequencing here drew on unsorted PBMCs, taken 1.9 years after starting antiretroviral therapy. CDR3 coding DNA: TGTGCCAGCAGCCGAACCCCTTGGGGGGGGCTAAATTCACCCCTCCACTTT. It specifies CASSRTPWGGLNSPLHF.